The rows below give T cell receptor beta chains drawn from one sample of a study of blood T cell repertoires in COVID-19. Data came from immunoSEQ multiplex PCR; TCRdb stores just in-frame clones and leaves some out. The sample lists fewer than 75,000 clones, roughly 90% occurring once. The sample consisted of peripheral blood. These TCRs come from a human donor in a cohort sampled during active COVID-19. CDR3s include the opening cysteine and the closing phenylalanine or tryptophan. A D gene is named only where the DNA matches it firmly. Rows give clone size only sometimes, using once, few, many, or a class for an expanded clone.

v_call: TRBV28
d_call: -
clone_size: -
j_call: TRBJ2-7
cdr3_nt: TGTGCCAGCAGCTCAACAACTAGCGAGCAGTACTTC
cdr3_aa: CASSSTTSEQYF

v_call: TRBV4-2
d_call: TRBD2
clone_size: -
j_call: TRBJ2-1
cdr3_nt: TGTGCCAGCAGCCAGGAAGGACTAGCGGGAGGGCCTTGGAATGAGCAGTTCTTC
cdr3_aa: CASSQEGLAGGPWNEQFF

v_call: TRBV28
d_call: TRBD2
clone_size: -
j_call: TRBJ2-7
cdr3_nt: TGTGCCAGCAGTCCCCGGACTAGCGGTCCTACCTACGAGCAGTACTTC
cdr3_aa: CASSPRTSGPTYEQYF

v_call: TRBV10-3
d_call: -
clone_size: -
j_call: TRBJ2-1
cdr3_nt: TGTGCCATCAGTGACGCAGGGCCGTACAATGAGCAGTTCTTC
cdr3_aa: CAISDAGPYNEQFF

v_call: TRBV5-4
d_call: -
clone_size: -
j_call: TRBJ2-6
cdr3_nt: TGTGCCAGCAGCTTGGGACTTCCTGGGGCCAACGTCCTGACTTTC
cdr3_aa: CASSLGLPGANVLTF

v_call: TRBV4-3
d_call: -
clone_size: -
j_call: TRBJ1-1
cdr3_nt: TGCGCCAGCAGCCAAGATACGGGTTTGGCCACTGAAGCTTTCTTT
cdr3_aa: CASSQDTGLATEAFF

v_call: TRBV7-9
d_call: -
clone_size: -
j_call: TRBJ1-6
cdr3_nt: TGTGCCAGCAGCGACGACCCGGGTTCACCCCTCCACTTT
cdr3_aa: CASSDDPGSPLHF

v_call: TRBV9
d_call: -
clone_size: -
j_call: TRBJ2-3
cdr3_nt: TGTGCCAGCAGCGTAGAGGGCGGGGCACTTGTAGATACGCAGTATTTT
cdr3_aa: CASSVEGGALVDTQYF

v_call: TRBV29-1
d_call: TRBD1
clone_size: -
j_call: TRBJ1-5
cdr3_nt: TGCAGCGTTAGGGACAGGGATAGCAATCAGCCCCAGCATTTT
cdr3_aa: CSVRDRDSNQPQHF

v_call: TRBV6-2/TRBV6-3
d_call: TRBD2
clone_size: -
j_call: TRBJ2-7
cdr3_nt: TGTGCCAGCAGTAGGGACTTAGCGGGAGGATTAAAGGACGAGCAGTACTTC
cdr3_aa: CASSRDLAGGLKDEQYF

v_call: TRBV5-5
d_call: TRBD1
clone_size: -
j_call: TRBJ1-2
cdr3_nt: TGTGCCAGCTCCCAAACAGGGGGCTATGGCTACACCTTC
cdr3_aa: CASSQTGGYGYTF

v_call: TRBV6-5
d_call: TRBD1
clone_size: -
j_call: TRBJ1-2
cdr3_nt: TGTGCCAGCAGTTACGATGGGACAGGGATCAGCTATGGCTACACCTTC
cdr3_aa: CASSYDGTGISYGYTF

v_call: TRBV6-4
d_call: -
clone_size: -
j_call: TRBJ2-6
cdr3_nt: TGTGCCAGCAGTGACCTAGCTGGGGCCAACGTCCTGACTTTC
cdr3_aa: CASSDLAGANVLTF

v_call: TRBV7-8
d_call: TRBD2
clone_size: -
j_call: TRBJ2-5
cdr3_nt: TGTGCCAGCATTCCCTCACTAGCGGGAGAGTCAGAGACCCAGTACTTC
cdr3_aa: CASIPSLAGESETQYF

v_call: TRBV4-1
d_call: TRBD1
clone_size: few
j_call: TRBJ2-2
cdr3_nt: TGCGCCAGCAGTCAAAACAGGGGGCGAGACACCGGGGAGCTGTTTTTT
cdr3_aa: CASSQNRGRDTGELFF

v_call: TRBV15
d_call: -
clone_size: once
j_call: TRBJ2-7
cdr3_nt: TGTGCCACCAGCACCTCCGCGGAGGTCCCCGGATACGAGCAGTACTTC
cdr3_aa: CATSTSAEVPGYEQYF

v_call: TRBV19
d_call: TRBD2
clone_size: -
j_call: TRBJ2-5
cdr3_nt: TGTGCCAGTAGTATCGGGACTAGCGGACAAGAGACCCAGTACTTC
cdr3_aa: CASSIGTSGQETQYF

v_call: TRBV27
d_call: -
clone_size: -
j_call: TRBJ1-1
cdr3_nt: TGTGCCAGCAGTTTAGCAGGGTCTAACACTGAAGCTTTCTTT
cdr3_aa: CASSLAGSNTEAFF

v_call: TRBV25-1
d_call: -
clone_size: -
j_call: TRBJ2-3
cdr3_nt: TGTGCCAGCAGTGAATCGCCAGGGAGGAGTACGCAGTATTTT
cdr3_aa: CASSESPGRSTQYF

v_call: TRBV7-8
d_call: -
clone_size: -
j_call: TRBJ1-5
cdr3_nt: TGTGCCAGCAGCTCCGGGAGCCCCTCGCGCCCCCAGCATTTT
cdr3_aa: CASSSGSPSRPQHF

v_call: TRBV24-1
d_call: -
clone_size: -
j_call: TRBJ1-2
cdr3_nt: TGTGCCACCAGTGACCCTGGGGGCGGCTACACCTTC
cdr3_aa: CATSDPGGGYTF

v_call: TRBV7-2
d_call: TRBD1
clone_size: -
j_call: TRBJ2-3
cdr3_nt: TGTGCCAGCAGCTTGTACAGGGGGACTCGCACAGATACGCAGTATTTT
cdr3_aa: CASSLYRGTRTDTQYF